Following are 18 T cell receptor beta chains from one sample sequenced in a study of CXCR3-negative and CXCR3-positive naive CD8 T cells. Regarding the study as a whole: Relative to CXCR3-negative naive cells, CXCR3-positive naive cells had more hydrophobic TRB CDR3s.

The libraries of TRB cDNA were prepared using 5' RACE with UMI labels. TCRdb reanalyzed the 5' RACE reads and collapses them to one entry per CDR3 protein, without DNA. The sample table sets out 140,000 to 150,000 distinct CDR3 sequences. Antigens of these TCRs are unknown. The sequenced sample consisted of naive CXCR3+ CD8+ T cells from blood. As for subset: CD45RO-CCR7+CD27+CD95- naive CD8+ T cells expressing CXCR3 (TNR3+). All receptors come from a human donor in good health. Some clones in this sample may be carry-over from other donors' samples.

The CDR3 loop reads CASSLTPGEADNSYEQYF. The chain uses TRBV7-2 and TRBJ2-7; the TRBD2 assignment by TCRdb is unverifiable without DNA. This CDR3 region has 18 residues. Germline V gene lookup returns CDR1 SGHTA and CDR2 FQGNSA.

This chain uses TRBV6-5 with TRBJ2-3; TCRdb's D call, TRBD1, is unchecked because there is no DNA. This CDR3 is built from 13 residues. Germline CDR1 is MNHEY and CDR2 is SVGAGI. The CDR3 sequence: CASRGGPGDTQYF.

This chain uses TRBV6-5 with TRBJ2-2. This CDR3 has 14 amino acids. Germline V gene sequence: CDR1 MNHEY, CDR2 SVGAGI. The CDR3 spells CASSYSTGTGELFF.

The chain links TRBV5-1 to TRBJ2-7; the TRBD1 assignment by TCRdb is unverifiable without DNA. Germline lookup yields CDR1 SGHRS and CDR2 YFSETQ. This CDR3 spans 15 amino acids. CDR3 protein: CASSLGVGQVPEQYF. Filled out from reference TRBV5-1 and TRBJ2-7, the complete variable domain reads KAGVTQTPRYLIKTRGQQVTLSCSPISGHRSVSWYQQTPGQGLQFLFEYFSETQRNKGNFPGRFSGRQFSNSRSEMNVSTLELGDSALYLCASSLGVGQVPEQYFGPGTRLTVT.

The V and J genes are TRBV5-1 and TRBJ1-1; TCRdb selects TRBD1, and the lack of DNA leaves this call unchecked. There are 15 residues in the CDR3. Germline assignment: CDR1 SGHRS and CDR2 YFSETQ. The CDR3 loop is CASSSGEGVNTEAFF. The full variable domain, its missing parts supplied by reference TRBV5-1 and TRBJ1-1, is KAGVTQTPRYLIKTRGQQVTLSCSPISGHRSVSWYQQTPGQGLQFLFEYFSETQRNKGNFPGRFSGRQFSNSRSEMNVSTLELGDSALYLCASSSGEGVNTEAFFGQGTRLTVV.

This chain joins TRBV15 and TRBJ2-5. Germline lookup yields CDR1 LNHNV and CDR2 YYDKDF (reference sequence). CDR3 length: 14 amino acids. The CDR3 sequence: CATRRSGDQETQYF.

The CDR3 loop reads CASSQNRDGLLCEQYF. This sequence joins TRBV7-6 and TRBJ2-7; checking the TCRdb D call of TRBD1 is not possible without DNA. CDR1 is SGHVS, CDR2 FNYEAQ, per germline. This CDR3 is built from 16 residues. Full variable domain (rest looked up from reference TRBV7-6 and TRBJ2-7): GAGVSQSPRYKVTKRGQDVALRCDPISGHVSLYWYRQALGQGPEFLTYFNYEAQQDKSGLPNDRFSAERPEGSISTLTIQRTEQRDSAMYRCASSQNRDGLLCEQYFGPGTRLTVT.

The genes are TRBV28 and TRBJ2-7. CDR1 and CDR2 (germline): MDHEN, SYDVKM. This CDR3 contains 13 residues. The CDR3 sequence: CASSYREGNEQYF. The full variable domain, in which reference TRBV28 and TRBJ2-7 provide the parts outside the CDR3, is DVKVTQSSRYLVKRTGEKVFLECVQDMDHENMFWYRQDPGLGLRLIYFSYDVKMKEKGDIPEGYSVSREKKERFSLILESASTNQTSMYLCASSYREGNEQYFGPGTRLTVT.

The chain joins TRBV19 to TRBJ1-5. The germline gives CDR1 LNHDA, CDR2 SQIVND (reference sequence). CDR3 length: 14 amino acids. CDR3 sequence reads: CASTRGGWNQPQHF.

This chain's CDR3 is CASSGDRGQSRSSRSYNEQFF. This chain joins TRBV2 and TRBJ2-1; TCRdb outputs TRBD1, but without DNA this stays unchecked. The CDR3 runs to 21 residues. The germline V gene has CDR1 SNHLY and CDR2 FYNNEI.

The chain links TRBV5-5 to TRBJ2-1; TCRdb outputs TRBD1, but without DNA this stays unchecked. The CDR3 has 13 amino acids. Germline V CDR1 and CDR2: SGHKS, YYEKEE (reference sequence). This CDR3 reads CASTMTGYNEQFF. The whole variable domain, remainder taken from reference TRBV5-5 and TRBJ2-1, is DAGVTQSPTHLIKTRGQQVTLRCSPISGHKSVSWYQQVLGQGPQFIFQYYEKEERGRGNFPDRFSARQFPNYSSELNVNALLLGDSALYLCASTMTGYNEQFFGPGTRLTVL.

The chain links TRBV5-6 to TRBJ2-7; TCRdb's D gene call, TRBD1, goes unchecked for lack of DNA. This CDR3 has 14 residues. CDR1 is SGHDT and CDR2 is YYEEEE in the germline V gene. The CDR3 reads CASSFGTPTYEQYF. Supplemented by reference TRBV5-6 and TRBJ2-7, the full variable domain reads DAGVTQSPTHLIKTRGQQVTLRCSPKSGHDTVSWYQQALGQGPQFIFQYYEEEERQRGNFPDRFSGHQFPNYSSELNVNALLLGDSALYLCASSFGTPTYEQYFGPGTRLTVT.

The J gene is TRBJ1-5, the V gene TRBV29-1. Germline CDR1 is SQVTM and CDR2 is ANQGSEA. This CDR3 spans 15 amino acids. The CDR3 loop is CSVKDKKDSNQPQHF. The variable domain in full, with the rest retrieved from reference TRBV29-1 and TRBJ1-5, is SAVISQKPSRDICQRGTSLTIQCQVDSQVTMMFWYRQQPGQSLTLIATANQGSEATYESGFVIDKFPISRPNLTFSTLTVSNMSPEDSSIYLCSVKDKKDSNQPQHFGDGTRLSIL.

V usage is TRBV29-1 and J usage is TRBJ1-2. Germline lookup yields CDR1 SQVTM and CDR2 ANQGSEA. The length of the CDR3 is 14 residues. CDR3: CSVEAWAGRDGYTF.

This chain uses TRBV20-1 with TRBJ2-7; TCRdb proposes TRBD1, but this gene call is untestable without DNA. This CDR3 is built from 13 residues. Germline values: CDR1 DFQATT, CDR2 SNEGSKA (reference sequence). The chain's CDR3 is CSARTGARYEQYF.

The chain has TRBV9 and TRBJ2-1. The germline V gene has CDR1 SGDLS and CDR2 YYNGEE. This CDR3 is 13 amino acids long. CDR3 in amino acids: CASSVDSYNEQFF.

This CDR3 reads CASSSGGADTQYF. The rearrangement joins TRBV7-9 to TRBJ2-3; without DNA, the TCRdb call of TRBD2 cannot be checked. The V gene's germline CDR1 is SEHNR and CDR2 FQNEAQ (reference sequence). This CDR3 has 13 residues.

The rearrangement joins TRBV20-1 to TRBJ1-1. CDR1 DFQATT and CDR2 SNEGSKA come from the germline V gene (reference sequence). CDR3 size: 16 residues. CDR3 amino acids: CSARDYRKPMNTEAFF.